Ten or more counts support the clone carrying this T cell receptor (beta chain). The antigen is not known. Synthesis of TCR cDNA relied on 5'RACE template switching, which attached a universal primer site and UMIs. Using its own MiXCR run on the 5' RACE reads, TCRdb lists one record per CDR3 protein. The table includes around 340,000 distinct CDR3 sequences, roughly an eighth detected once. V shed 8 bases and J shed 0 bases, with 10 bases lying between them. Germline V lookup: CDR1 MNHEY, CDR2 SVGEGT. CDR3 length equals 13 residues. The data are from a study of T cells after yellow fever vaccination. Study-wide background: The SMART-Seq v4 Ultra Low Input method served to prepare the low-cell-number fractions.

Study-level points and caveats: Boosting was followed by the reappearance of most primary-vaccination clones (roughly 96% CD4, around 86% CD8).

The receptor's source is a man younger than 35 who received the YFV17D yellow fever vaccine. This sample comprised CD4+ T cells sorted from PBMCs, obtained 15 days after the yellow fever booster vaccination. V is TRBV6-2 or TRBV6-3 and J is TRBJ1-2; no firm D call. In DNA form, the CDR3 reads TGTGCCAGCCGAAACCCAGCTAACTATGGCTACACCTTC. This codes for CASRNPANYGYTF.